These 32 T cell receptor beta chains were all obtained from the same sample, sequenced in a study of blood T cells in healthy people across ages. Using a J-beta primer mix together with a sample-barcoded 5' primer, a second PCR was run for about 7 to 12 cycles. In TCRdb, the 5' RACE reads were re-called with MiXCR into one record per CDR3 protein. This table has roughly 1,300,000 distinct CDR3 sequences, 59% appearing once. Source material: blood. The receptors stem from a man aged 18 to 35 in good health.

This clonotype was observed a handful of times. This chain joins TRBV9 and TRBJ2-5; 12 positions agree with TRBD2. Germline CDR1 reads SGDLS; CDR2 reads YYNGEE. The length of the CDR3 is 17 residues. V lost 0 bases, J lost 3 bases, and 6 bases stayed unmatched. CDR3 DNA sequence: TGTGCCAGCAGCGTAGGACTAGCGGGGGTAACGGAAGAGACCCAGTACTTC. Translated: CASSVGLAGVTEETQYF.

V gene TRBV5-1 combines with J gene TRBJ1-6; 9 positions agree with TRBD1. The V gene end was trimmed by 3 bases and the J gene end by 8 bases; junction bases not matched to a gene: 3. From germline, CDR1 is SGHRS and CDR2 YFSETQ. The CDR3 runs 14 residues. This CDR3 is CASSWTGEDSPLHF. CDR3 DNA sequence: TGCGCCAGCAGCTGGACAGGGGAGGATTCACCCCTCCACTTT. The whole variable domain, filled in from reference TRBV5-1 and TRBJ1-6, reads KAGVTQTPRYLIKTRGQQVTLSCSPISGHRSVSWYQQTPGQGLQFLFEYFSETQRNKGNFPGRFSGRQFSNSRSEMNVSTLELGDSALYLCASSWTGEDSPLHFGNGTRLTVT.

The chain recombines TRBV2 with TRBJ2-7; D is perhaps TRBD1 or TRBD2 (6 bases each). Trimming removed 3 bases at V and 2 bases at J, with 11 bases between. The length of the CDR3 is 14 residues. Germline CDR1 is SNHLY and CDR2 is FYNNEI. The CDR3 protein is CASSDSRGAYEQYF. The CDR3 DNA sequence: TGTGCCAGCAGTGATAGTAGGGGGGCCTACGAGCAGTACTTC.

V usage is TRBV27 and J usage is TRBJ2-1; 8 nucleotides match TRBD2. The CDR3 covers 15 residues. Germline values: CDR1 MNHEY, CDR2 SMNVEV (reference sequence). Trimming removed 4 bases from V and 5 bases from J; junction bases left unmatched: 7. The CDR3 spells CASSSGGAIHNEQFF. CDR3 bases: TGTGCCAGCAGTTCCGGGGGGGCCATCCACAATGAGCAGTTCTTC.

The chain links TRBV14 to TRBJ2-5; 10 nucleotides match TRBD2. The J call is doubtful: the DNA matches TRBJ2-7 better. The CDR3 runs 15 residues. The germline CDR1 and CDR2 sequences are SGHDN and FVKESK. The CDR3 spells CASSLIAGGVSEQYF. CDR3 in DNA: TGTGCCAGCAGCCTTATAGCGGGGGGCGTATCCGAGCAGTACTTC.

The gene calls are TRBV6-5 and TRBJ2-7; TRBD2 agrees at 9 bases. The CDR3 is made up of 13 amino acids. Per the germline V gene, CDR1 is MNHEY and CDR2 is SVGAGI. Germline trimming cut 10 bases from V and 4 bases from J; bases unmatched to any gene: 8. The CDR3 is CANRLAAWYEQYF. Written as DNA, the CDR3 is TGTGCCAACAGACTAGCGGCGTGGTACGAGCAGTACTTC.

The table lists this clonotype with a few counts. The chain combines TRBV6-2 or TRBV6-3 with TRBJ2-3, with 9 nucleotides matching TRBD1. Germline CDR1 is MNHEY and CDR2 is SVGEGT. CDR3 length: 15 amino acids. V lost 6 bases to trimming and J lost 9 bases; unmatched junction nucleotides: 13. CDR3 loop: CASRTGTGTPRTQYF. CDR3 nucleotide sequence: TGTGCCAGCAGAACCGGGACAGGGACCCCCCGAACGCAGTATTTT.

The chain links TRBV4-2 to TRBJ2-4; 9 positions match TRBD2. The J call may not be correct, given that the DNA end is closer to TRBJ2-7. There are 14 residues in the CDR3. Germline CDR1 and CDR2: LGHNA and YNFKEQ. In DNA form, the CDR3 reads TGTGCCAGCAGCCCCGAGGCGGGAGGGTACGAGCAGTACTTC. Amino acid sequence: CASSPEAGGYEQYF.

The chain employs TRBV20-1 and TRBJ2-6, with D uncertain. This CDR3 has 12 amino acids. The V gene lost 5 bases and the J gene lost 2 bases, with 4 bases spanning the gap. CDR1 and CDR2 (germline): DFQATT, SNEGSKA (reference sequence). The CDR3 protein is CSAQPGANVLTF. The DNA of the CDR3 is TGCAGTGCTCAACCTGGGGCCAACGTCCTGACTTTC.

The table lists this clonotype with a few counts. The chain uses TRBV4-1 and TRBJ1-5; D possibly corresponds to TRBD1 (5 bases). Germline V gives CDR1 MGHRA, CDR2 YSYEKL. Trimming removed 3 bases at V and 7 bases at J, with 10 bases between. This CDR3 contains 13 residues. CDR3 sequence: CASSQGVEQPQHF. Written as DNA, the CDR3 is TGCGCCAGCAGCCAGGGGGTGGAGCAGCCCCAGCATTTT.

The gene calls are TRBV15 and TRBJ1-2, with unresolved D. V lost 0 bases, J lost 3 bases, and 20 bases lay in between. There are 18 residues in the CDR3. The germline V gene has CDR1 LNHNV and CDR2 YYDKDF (reference sequence). The CDR3 DNA is TGTGCCACCAGCAGAGAATACGGGCGAGATTTAGTCGACTATGGCTACACCTTC. Encoded protein: CATSREYGRDLVDYGYTF.

V gene TRBV27 combines with J gene TRBJ2-7; a weak D match, TRBD2 (6 bases). The CDR3 is made up of 15 amino acids. V gave up 2 bases and J gave up 2 bases, with 13 bases separating them. Germline lookup yields CDR1 MNHEY and CDR2 SMNVEV (reference sequence). The CDR3 region is CASSLGGNEAYEQYF. Written as DNA, the CDR3 is TGTGCCAGCAGTTTAGGGGGGAATGAAGCCTACGAGCAGTACTTC.

A remark on this clonotype: The germline gene is not matched at one end of the junction; a read error may be the cause. The CDR3 nucleotides read TGCAGCGCTAGAGAGGGGAGCGGGAGCCGCTACGAGCAGTACTTC. Translation gives CSAREGSGSRYEQYF. The chain joins TRBV20-1 to TRBJ2-7; TRBD2 agrees at 8 bases. This CDR3 spans 15 amino acids. The germline gives CDR1 DFQATT, CDR2 SNEGSKA (reference sequence).

J is TRBJ2-7 and V is TRBV5-6; 10 bases line up with TRBD1. The J call is doubtful: the DNA matches TRBJ2-5 better. This CDR3 is built from 13 residues. CDR1 is SGHDT, CDR2 YYEEEE, per germline. As DNA, the CDR3 is TGTGCCAGCAGCTGGACAGGGGGGGCGACCCAGTACTTC. Protein: CASSWTGGATQYF.

The chain joins TRBV6-5 to TRBJ2-1; 7 positions match TRBD2. The CDR3 sequence is 14 residues long. Germline V gene sequence: CDR1 MNHEY, CDR2 SVGAGI. After removal of 5 bases from V and 4 bases from J, the junction contained 5 bases not matched to a gene. CDR3 protein: CASSDRGEYNEQFF. CDR3 nucleotide sequence: TGTGCCAGCAGTGACCGGGGGGAGTACAATGAGCAGTTCTTC.

This clonotype was detected a few times. The chain has TRBV7-8 and TRBJ2-7; 10 positions match TRBD2. J was trimmed by 9 bases and V by 4 bases; bases with no gene match: 15. Per germline, CDR1 SGHVS and CDR2 FQNEAQ. CDR3 size: 16 residues. The CDR3 region has the DNA TGTGCCAGCAGCTGGGATAGCGGGAGGTTGGAAGGAGGGCAGTACTTC. As protein: CASSWDSGRLEGGQYF.

V and J are TRBV29-1 and TRBJ2-7; D unclear. The germline V gene encodes CDR1 SQVTM and CDR2 ANQGSEA. V lost 0 bases and J lost 6, with 12 bases in between. The CDR3 sequence is 13 residues long. CDR3 in DNA: TGCAGCGTTGAAGACCCCTTGAAAAGCGAGCAGTACTTC. It is translated as CSVEDPLKSEQYF.

This sequence joins TRBV4-2 and TRBJ2-7; a weak D match, TRBD2 (5 bases). The CDR3 is made up of 15 amino acids. V was pared by 2 bases and J by 6 bases, with 17 bases between. Germline lookup yields CDR1 LGHNA and CDR2 YNFKEQ. CDR3 protein: CASSQWRLDESEQYF. Here the CDR3 DNA reads TGTGCCAGCAGCCAATGGAGGTTGGACGAATCCGAGCAGTACTTC.

This clonotype was seen more than once but under ten times. The genes are TRBV10-3 and TRBJ2-5; 7 bases are shared with TRBD1. The junction had 5 bases not matched to a gene; V was cut back by 10 bases and J by 0 bases. The CDR3 consists of 13 residues. Germline V gene data show CDR1 as ENHRY and CDR2 as SYGVKD. The CDR3 here is CATTGTDQETQYF. The CDR3 DNA sequence: TGTGCCACTACCGGGACAGACCAAGAGACCCAGTACTTC.

This chain connects TRBV6-2 or TRBV6-3 to TRBJ2-5; D unresolved. The CDR3 contains 15 residues. Trimming stripped 1 base from V and 3 bases from J, with 12 bases between. Germline assignment: CDR1 MNHEY and CDR2 SVGEGT. The CDR3 reads CASSYLTHPEETQYF. CDR3 nucleotide sequence: TGTGCCAGCAGTTACTTAACCCATCCGGAAGAGACCCAGTACTTC.

The chain combines TRBV10-1 with TRBJ2-2; no definite D call. V shed 7 bases and J shed 1 base, with 10 bases lying between them. This CDR3 region has 14 residues. CDR1 and CDR2 (germline): WNHNN, SYGVQD (reference sequence). The CDR3 DNA is TGCGCCAGCACCACCGCCCTGAACACCGGGGAGCTGTTTTTT. It specifies CASTTALNTGELFF.

The chain uses TRBV21-1 and TRBJ2-3; TRBD1, the table's D call, lacks a check against the DNA. TRBV21-1 is recorded as a pseudogene. The CDR3 runs 16 residues. CDR3 protein: CASSPSRTGGMDTQYF. Written as DNA, the CDR3 is TGTGCCAGCAGCCCCAGTAGGACAGGGGGCATGGATACGCAGTATTTT.

The rearrangement uses TRBV7-2 and TRBJ2-3, with 7 bases fitting TRBD1. The CDR3 consists of 15 residues. The V and J ends lost 0 bases and 4 bases, in that order; junction bases with no gene match: 4. Per germline, CDR1 SGHTA and CDR2 FQGNSA. CDR3 sequence reads: CASSLAGDSSDTQYF. CDR3 nucleotides: TGTGCCAGCAGCTTAGCGGGGGACAGTTCAGATACGCAGTATTTT.

V usage is TRBV7-9 and J usage is TRBJ2-7; D gene uncertain. The CDR3 covers 14 residues. Trimming took off 4 bases at V and 5 bases at J, with 15 bases between the two ends. The germline V gene has CDR1 SEHNR and CDR2 FQNEAQ (reference sequence). CDR3 sequence reads: CASSSEDPGHEQYF. CDR3 coding DNA: TGTGCCAGCAGCTCGGAAGACCCGGGCCACGAGCAGTACTTC.

The chain combines TRBV6-5 with TRBJ2-7; TRBD1 matches 7 bases. The J call may be faulty, since TRBJ2-5 better matches the DNA end. This CDR3 has 14 amino acids. CDR1 and CDR2 from the germline V gene are MNHEY and SVGAGI. The CDR3 nucleotides are TGTGCCAGCAGTCAGGGGGATCAAAAGAAGACCCAGTACTTC. Amino acids: CASSQGDQKKTQYF.

This chain uses TRBV6-5 with TRBJ2-1, with D perhaps matching TRBD2 (6 bases). The length of the CDR3 is 15 residues. Germline CDR1 MNHEY, CDR2 SVGAGI. V gave up 5 bases and J gave up 4 bases, with 15 bases separating them. The CDR3 here is CASSPNLREYNEQFF. The DNA for the CDR3 is TGTGCCAGCAGTCCCAACTTGCGGGAATACAATGAGCAGTTCTTC.

The chain is built from TRBV12-3 or TRBV12-4 and TRBJ1-1, with D unclear. The V end lost 0 bases, the J end lost 2 bases, and 10 bases lay between the germline ends. There are 15 residues in the CDR3. The CDR3 DNA is TGTGCCAGCAGTTTAGCGGGCAGGCCCAACACTGAAGCTTTCTTT. Translation gives CASSLAGRPNTEAFF.

Remarks on this clonotype: This may be a read error, as it is one base from a much larger clone. The rearrangement links TRBV20-1 to TRBJ2-4; 7 bases match TRBD2. V shed 2 bases, J shed 13 bases, and the junction held 11 bases outside the gene matches. The CDR3 has 13 residues. CDR1 DFQATT and CDR2 SNEGSKA come from the germline V gene (reference sequence). Written as DNA, the CDR3 is TGCAGTGCTAGATCGGTAAGGGACTACGTGCAGTACTTC. Its protein product is CSARSVRDYVQYF.

V gene TRBV4-1 combines with J gene TRBJ2-5, with 8 bases identical to TRBD1. The germline CDR1 and CDR2 sequences are MGHRA and YSYEKL. The CDR3 has 16 residues. V trimming: 2 bases; J trimming: 4 bases; junction bases outside the gene matches: 9. The DNA of the CDR3 is TGCGCCAGCAGCCAAACAGGGGGTAGGATGAGAGAGACCCAGTACTTC. Translated, it gives CASSQTGGRMRETQYF.

This clonotype showed up many times. This chain joins TRBV27 and TRBJ1-6; D is unclear. The CDR3 extends over 14 amino acids. From germline, CDR1 is MNHEY and CDR2 SMNVEV (reference sequence). V lost 1 base and J lost 11, with 12 bases in between. The CDR3 DNA follows: TGTGCCAGCAGTTTATACGCTCGGGCCACACCCCTCCACTTT. It encodes CASSLYARATPLHF.

The CDR3 sequence is CASRGLGLYEQYF. CDR3 DNA sequence: TGCGCCAGCAGAGGACTAGGACTTTACGAGCAGTACTTC. The chain links TRBV4-1 to TRBJ2-7, with 7 bases that match TRBD2. This CDR3 spans 13 amino acids. Germline CDR1 and CDR2: MGHRA and YSYEKL. V lost 6 bases, J lost 4 bases, and 6 bases stayed unmatched.

The V call is TRBV12-3 or TRBV12-4, the J call TRBJ2-7; 8 bases line up with TRBD2. V lost 4 bases, J lost 3 bases, and 8 bases stayed unmatched. This CDR3 comprises 15 residues. The CDR3 DNA reads as TGTGCCAGCAGTTCGGTCACCGGGACTAGCTACGAGCAGTACTTC. It specifies CASSSVTGTSYEQYF.